This record concerns one T cell receptor beta chain sequence. The antigen remains unidentified. The repertoire was sequenced with immunoSEQ multiplex PCR; TCRdb's copy has only in-frame clones and lacks some. The data show some 580,000 clones, 98% seen once. This CDR3 has 11 amino acids. Germline V gene lookup returns CDR1 SGDLS and CDR2 YYNGEE. V gave up 7 bases and J gave up 6 bases, with 7 bases separating them. These data are taken from a study of shared clonotypes between healthy human individuals. Study outcomes and limitations: Larger estimated richness was generally recorded for naive subsets relative to memory subsets.

CD45RO-negative, CCR7-positively selected cells formed the naive CD8 fraction, excluding terminally differentiated effector memory CD45RA+ cells. This receptor was identified in a man aged 25-40 years in good health. The gene calls are TRBV9 and TRBJ1-4; D remains ambiguous. The material sequenced was naive CD8+ T cells sorted from blood. The CDR3 sequence: CASGKDEKLFF. The CDR3 DNA reads TGTGCCAGCGGGAAAGATGAAAAACTGTTTTTT.